This TCR beta chain was profiled in a study of T cell responses to AZD1222 COVID-19 vaccine. The CDR3 totals 12 residues. Germline assignment: CDR1 ENHRY and CDR2 SYGVKD. V was shortened by 8 bases and J by 7 bases, with 15 bases between the two germline ends. This table comes from immunoSEQ multiplex PCR, and its TCRdb copy is limited to in-frame clones, with some not included. The table has some 110,000 clones, around 90% seen once; the top ten hold around a tenth. This TCR was recovered from an adult in good health. The sample in question was peripheral blood, obtained on day 0 of AZD1222 vaccination. The rearrangement links TRBV10-3 to TRBJ2-7; perhaps TRBD2 as D (6 bases). CDR3 DNA sequence: TGTGCCATCCAAGGGGCGGGGAGGGAGCAGTACTTC. This gives the protein CAIQGAGREQYF.